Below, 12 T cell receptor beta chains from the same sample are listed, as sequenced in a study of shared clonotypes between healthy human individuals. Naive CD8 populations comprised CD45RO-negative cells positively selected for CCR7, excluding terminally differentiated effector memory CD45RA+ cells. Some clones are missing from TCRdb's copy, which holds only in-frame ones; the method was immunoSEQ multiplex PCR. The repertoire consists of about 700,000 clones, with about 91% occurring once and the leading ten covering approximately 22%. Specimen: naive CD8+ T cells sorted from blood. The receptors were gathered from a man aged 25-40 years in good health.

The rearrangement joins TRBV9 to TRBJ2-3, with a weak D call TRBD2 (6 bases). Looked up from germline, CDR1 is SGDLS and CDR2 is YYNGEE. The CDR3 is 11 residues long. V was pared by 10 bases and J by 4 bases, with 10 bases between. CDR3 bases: TGTGCCTCGGGGGTTCCAGATACGCAGTATTTT. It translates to CASGVPDTQYF. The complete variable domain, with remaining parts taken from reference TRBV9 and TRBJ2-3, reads DSGVTQTPKHLITATGQRVTLRCSPRSGDLSVYWYQQSLDQGLQFLIQYYNGEERAKGNILERFSAQQFPDLHSELNLSSLELGDSALYFCASGVPDTQYFGPGTRLTVL.

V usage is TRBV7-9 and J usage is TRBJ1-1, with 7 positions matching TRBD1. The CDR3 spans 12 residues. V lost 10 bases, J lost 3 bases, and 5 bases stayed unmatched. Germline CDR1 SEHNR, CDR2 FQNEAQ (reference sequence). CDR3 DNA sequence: TGTGCCATCTCCGGGACAGACACTGAAGCTTTCTTT. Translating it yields CAISGTDTEAFF.

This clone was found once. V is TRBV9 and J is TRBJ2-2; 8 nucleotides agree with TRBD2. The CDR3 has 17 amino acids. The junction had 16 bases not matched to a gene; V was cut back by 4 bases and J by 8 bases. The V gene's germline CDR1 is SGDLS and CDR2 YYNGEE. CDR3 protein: CASSQEGLGSGMGELFF. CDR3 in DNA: TGTGCCAGCAGCCAGGAAGGTCTGGGTAGCGGGATGGGGGAGCTGTTTTTT. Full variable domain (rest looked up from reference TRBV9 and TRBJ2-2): DSGVTQTPKHLITATGQRVTLRCSPRSGDLSVYWYQQSLDQGLQFLIQYYNGEERAKGNILERFSAQQFPDLHSELNLSSLELGDSALYFCASSQEGLGSGMGELFFGEGSRLTVL.

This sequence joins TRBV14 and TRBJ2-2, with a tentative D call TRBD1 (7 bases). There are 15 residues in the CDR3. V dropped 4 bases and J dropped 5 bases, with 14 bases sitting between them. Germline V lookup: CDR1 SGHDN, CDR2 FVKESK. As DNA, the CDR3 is TGTGCCAGCAGCCTCAGGGGGGCGTGGACCGGGGAGCTGTTTTTT. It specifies CASSLRGAWTGELFF. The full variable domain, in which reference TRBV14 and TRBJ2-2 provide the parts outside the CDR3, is EAGVTQFPSHSVIEKGQTVTLRCDPISGHDNLYWYRRVMGKEIKFLLHFVKESKQDESGMPNNRFLAERTGGTYSTLKVQPAELEDSGVYFCASSLRGAWTGELFFGEGSRLTVL.

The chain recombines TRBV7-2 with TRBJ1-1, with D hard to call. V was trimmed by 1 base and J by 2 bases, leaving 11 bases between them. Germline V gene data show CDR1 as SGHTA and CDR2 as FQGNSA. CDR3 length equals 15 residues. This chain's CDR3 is CASSLDFAENTEAFF. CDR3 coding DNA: TGTGCCAGCAGCTTAGATTTTGCCGAAAACACTGAAGCTTTCTTT.

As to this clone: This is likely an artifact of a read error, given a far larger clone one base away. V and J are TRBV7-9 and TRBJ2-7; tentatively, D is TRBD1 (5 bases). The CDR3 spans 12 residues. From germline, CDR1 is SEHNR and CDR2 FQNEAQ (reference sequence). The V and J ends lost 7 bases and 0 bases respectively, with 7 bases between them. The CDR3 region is CASKGPSYEQYF. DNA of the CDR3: TGTGCCAGCAAGGGGCCCTCCTACGAGCAGTACTTC.

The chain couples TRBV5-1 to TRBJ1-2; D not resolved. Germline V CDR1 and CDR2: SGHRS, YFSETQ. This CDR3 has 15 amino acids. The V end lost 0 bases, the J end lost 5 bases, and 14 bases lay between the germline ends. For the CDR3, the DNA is TGCGCCAGCAGCTTGGAGAGGGCCCAACCATATGGCTACACCTTC. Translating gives CASSLERAQPYGYTF.

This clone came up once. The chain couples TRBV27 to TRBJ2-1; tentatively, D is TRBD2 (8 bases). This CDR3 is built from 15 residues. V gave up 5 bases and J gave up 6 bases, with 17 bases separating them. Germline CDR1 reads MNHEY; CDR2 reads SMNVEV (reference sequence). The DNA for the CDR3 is TGTGCCAGCAGTGCCCCCGGGAGGGGGCCCAATGAGCAGTTCTTC. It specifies CASSAPGRGPNEQFF.

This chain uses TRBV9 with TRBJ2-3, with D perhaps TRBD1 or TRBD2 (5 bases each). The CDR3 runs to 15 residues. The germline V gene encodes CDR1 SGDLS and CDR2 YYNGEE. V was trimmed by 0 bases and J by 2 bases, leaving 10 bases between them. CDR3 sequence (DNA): TGTGCCAGCAGCGTAGGAGGGGCCCCCACAGATACGCAGTATTTT. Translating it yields CASSVGGAPTDTQYF. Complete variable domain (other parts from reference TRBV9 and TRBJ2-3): DSGVTQTPKHLITATGQRVTLRCSPRSGDLSVYWYQQSLDQGLQFLIQYYNGEERAKGNILERFSAQQFPDLHSELNLSSLELGDSALYFCASSVGGAPTDTQYFGPGTRLTVL.

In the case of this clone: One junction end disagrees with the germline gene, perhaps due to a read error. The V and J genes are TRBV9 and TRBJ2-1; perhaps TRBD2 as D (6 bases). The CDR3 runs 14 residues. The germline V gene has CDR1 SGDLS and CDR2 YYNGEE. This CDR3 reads CASSLWDSDNEQFF. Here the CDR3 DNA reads TGTGCCAGCAGCCTATGGGACTCCGACAATGAGCAGTTCTTC.

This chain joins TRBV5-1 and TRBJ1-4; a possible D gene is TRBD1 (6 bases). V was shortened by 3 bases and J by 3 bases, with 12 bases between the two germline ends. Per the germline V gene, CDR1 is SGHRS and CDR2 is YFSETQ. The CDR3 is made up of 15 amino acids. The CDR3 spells CASSSQGSANEKLFF. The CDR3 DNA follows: TGCGCCAGCAGCTCGCAGGGGTCAGCTAATGAAAAACTGTTTTTT.

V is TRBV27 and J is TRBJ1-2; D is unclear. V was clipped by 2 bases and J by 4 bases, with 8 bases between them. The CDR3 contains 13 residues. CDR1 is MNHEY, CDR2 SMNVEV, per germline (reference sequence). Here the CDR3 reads CASSLRSSYGYTF. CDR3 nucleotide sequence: TGTGCCAGCAGTTTAAGGTCCTCCTATGGCTACACCTTC.